This T cell receptor (beta chain) was captured by sequencing in a study of blood T cells in healthy people across ages. Trimming left V 0 bases short and J 6 bases short, with 12 bases between. CDR1 is MNHEY and CDR2 is SVGAGI in the germline V gene. The CDR3 totals 14 residues. Combining a sample-barcoded 5' primer with a J-beta primer mix, a second PCR ran for roughly 6 to 12 cycles. TCRdb passed the 5' RACE reads through MiXCR, listing each CDR3 protein once. The data hold 1.5 million to 2 million distinct CDR3 sequences, with approximately 30% observed a single time. This clonotype occurred a few times. Isolated per sample were at least 6 million PBMCs.

The receptor was derived from a woman in her thirties in good health. Sequencing used blood. The J gene is TRBJ2-7, the V gene TRBV6-5, with D possibly TRBD1 on 6 matching bases. CDR3 amino acids: CASSYSTTGPEQYF. The CDR3 DNA reads as TGTGCCAGCAGTTACTCGACAACAGGGCCCGAGCAGTACTTC.